These T cell receptor beta chains were read from a single sample in a study of blood T cell repertoires in COVID-19. The data were produced by immunoSEQ multiplex PCR, yet TCRdb's version contains in-frame clones alone and is incomplete. Of more than 65,000 clones listed, 87% are singletons. Material for sequencing was peripheral blood. The receptors shown here come from a woman in her fifties or sixties with acute or convalescent COVID-19. Each CDR3 is given without its conserved first and last residue. The D gene is left open where the match is weak.

V: TRBV3-1/TRBV3-2
D: TRBD1
CDR3: ASSPSTGGPNEKLF

V: TRBV6-2/TRBV6-3
D: .
CDR3: ASSPGNSPLH

V: TRBV6-5
D: TRBD2
CDR3: ASSYSSSGRGNEQY

V: TRBV7-6
D: .
CDR3: ASNSGPQH

V: TRBV19
D: .
CDR3: ASSGGRTDTQY

V: TRBV18
D: .
CDR3: ASSPPVVSEQF

V: TRBV30
D: TRBD1
CDR3: AWSAGTGYEQY

V: TRBV10-3
D: TRBD2
CDR3: AISEEGTSGRAGEQY

V: TRBV25-1
D: .
CDR3: ASSREGYSPLH

V: TRBV5-6
D: .
CDR3: ASSLRGRIEQF

V: TRBV28
D: .
CDR3: ASSFLARSYGYT

V: TRBV28
D: .
CDR3: ASRLMVQGGKPQH

V: TRBV5-1
D: TRBD2
CDR3: ASSLVGLAGRGTDTQY

V: TRBV6-5
D: TRBD1
CDR3: ASSSPQGALGGYT

V: TRBV10-3
D: TRBD1
CDR3: AINRDSNSPLH

V: TRBV6-5
D: .
CDR3: ASTQRQSSYEQY

V: TRBV27
D: TRBD1
CDR3: ASSFQGANEQF

V: TRBV18
D: .
CDR3: ASSPDLAYGYT

V: TRBV2
D: .
CDR3: ASRPSLWSERDQETQY

V: TRBV7-8
D: TRBD1
CDR3: ASSVNRGAGNTIY

V: TRBV5-4
D: .
CDR3: ASRTADNSPLH

V: TRBV5-1
D: .
CDR3: ASSLAAVVRNEQF

V: TRBV7-2
D: TRBD2
CDR3: ASTSLSGRATDTQY

V: TRBV29-1
D: TRBD1
CDR3: SARQGAVTEAF

V: TRBV5-8
D: TRBD2
CDR3: ASSSTTSGRNEQF

V: TRBV28
D: TRBD1
CDR3: ASSPWTGAKEQY

V: TRBV5-1
D: .
CDR3: ASSAGDSPLH

V: TRBV13
D: TRBD1
CDR3: ASSPTGGNTEAF

V: TRBV6-2/TRBV6-3
D: .
CDR3: ASSYSSDTQY

V: TRBV11-3
D: .
CDR3: ASSLKMGAPHTGELF

V: TRBV19
D: .
CDR3: ASSYSGGSYGYT

V: TRBV12-3/TRBV12-4
D: .
CDR3: ASSLGARTEAF